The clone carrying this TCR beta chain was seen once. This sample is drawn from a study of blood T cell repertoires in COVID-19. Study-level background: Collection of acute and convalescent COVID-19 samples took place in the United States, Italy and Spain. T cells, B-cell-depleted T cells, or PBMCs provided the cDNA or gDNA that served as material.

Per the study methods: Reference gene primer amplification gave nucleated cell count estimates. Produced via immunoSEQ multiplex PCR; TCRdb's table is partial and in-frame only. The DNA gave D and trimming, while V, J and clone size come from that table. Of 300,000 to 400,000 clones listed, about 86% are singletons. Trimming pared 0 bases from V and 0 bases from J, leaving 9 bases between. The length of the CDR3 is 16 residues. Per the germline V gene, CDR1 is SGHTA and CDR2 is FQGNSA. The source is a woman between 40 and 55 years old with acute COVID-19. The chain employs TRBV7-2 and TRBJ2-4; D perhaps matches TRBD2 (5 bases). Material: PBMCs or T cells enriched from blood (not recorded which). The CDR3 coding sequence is TGTGCCAGCAGCTTAGCCAGCGGCGGAGCCAAAAACATTCAGTACTTC. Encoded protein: CASSLASGGAKNIQYF.